These 11 T cell receptor beta chains share one sample of origin, sequenced in a study of neoadjuvant anti-PD-1 for oral cavity cancer. Only in-frame clones appear in the TCRdb table, and some are missing; sequencing was by immunoSEQ multiplex PCR. The sample has about 14,000 clones; 70% to 75% are singletons. As to time point: after neoadjuvant nivolumab, at surgical resection. This specimen consisted of PBMCs, obtained after nivolumab (anti-PD-1) treatment. These TCRs come from a person aged 40 to 85 with oral cavity squamous cell carcinoma.

In its sample, this clone was seen a few times. The chain has TRBV5-6 and TRBJ1-2; possibly TRBD1 for D (6 bases). Trimming took off 1 base at V and 2 bases at J, with 21 bases between the two ends. Per germline, CDR1 SGHDT and CDR2 YYEEEE. The CDR3 totals 18 residues. The CDR3 sequence: CASSLRGHLYPANYGYTF. CDR3 bases: TGTGCCAGCAGCTTGAGGGGACATCTTTATCCGGCGAACTATGGCTACACCTTC.

The V and J genes are TRBV2 and TRBJ1-5, with 7 bases matching TRBD1. This CDR3 is built from 15 residues. Germline CDR1 is SNHLY and CDR2 is FYNNEI. Germline trimming cut 4 bases from V and 5 bases from J; bases unmatched to any gene: 8. The CDR3 protein is CASSVRQGLYQPQHF. The CDR3 DNA sequence: TGTGCCAGCAGTGTCAGACAGGGACTCTATCAGCCCCAGCATTTT.

The gene calls are TRBV7-9 and TRBJ1-2; TRBD1 matches 7 bases. Germline V gives CDR1 SEHNR, CDR2 FQNEAQ (reference sequence). After removal of 5 bases from V and 4 bases from J, the junction contained 13 bases not matched to a gene. The CDR3 length is 16 residues. The CDR3 loop reads CASSPTHPGQLYGYTF. The CDR3 DNA follows: TGTGCCAGCAGCCCTACGCATCCGGGACAGCTCTATGGCTACACCTTC.

The chain links TRBV6-6 to TRBJ1-5, with D tentatively TRBD1 (5 bases). V was cut by 6 bases and J by 1 base, with 13 bases left in between. Germline V gives CDR1 MNHNY, CDR2 SVGAGI (reference sequence). The CDR3 contains 15 residues. CDR3 loop: CASSQTTGSNQPQHF. The CDR3 nucleotides are TGTGCCAGCAGCCAAACTACAGGAAGCAATCAGCCCCAGCATTTT.

The chain has TRBV15 and TRBJ2-5; D possibly corresponds to TRBD1 (5 bases). The V and J ends lost 0 bases and 9 bases respectively, with 14 bases between them. Germline V CDR1 and CDR2: LNHNV, YYDKDF (reference sequence). This CDR3 spans 14 amino acids. For the CDR3, the DNA is TGTGCCACCAGCAGAGATCAGGGCCTAGGGGCCCAGTACTTC. Translated, it gives CATSRDQGLGAQYF. The variable domain in full, completed from reference TRBV15 and TRBJ2-5, reads DAMVIQNPRYQVTQFGKPVTLSCSQTLNHNVMYWYQQKSSQAPKLLFHYYDKDFNNEADTPDNFQSRRPNTSFCFLDIRSPGLGDTAMYLCATSRDQGLGAQYFGPGTRLLVL.

This chain uses TRBV19 with TRBJ2-7, with TRBD2 matching over 7 bases. CDR1 LNHDA and CDR2 SQIVND come from the germline V gene (reference sequence). CDR3 size: 15 residues. J lost 4 bases, V lost 3 bases, and 9 bases had no gene match. The CDR3 sequence is CASSIRPLAEYEQYF. Written as DNA, the CDR3 is TGTGCCAGTAGTATCCGACCGCTAGCGGAGTACGAGCAGTACTTC.

For the CDR3, the DNA is TGCGCCAGCAGCTTGTGGAGGGGGTCCAACACAGATACGCAGTATTTT. The encoded protein is CASSLWRGSNTDTQYF. This chain connects TRBV5-1 to TRBJ2-3, with D possibly called TRBD1 or TRBD2 (6 bases each). There are 16 residues in the CDR3. The germline CDR1 and CDR2 sequences are SGHRS and YFSETQ. V lost 1 base and J 2 bases, leaving 14 bases between the germline ends.

This chain's CDR3 is CATWPAIASTDTQYF. The CDR3 DNA sequence: TGTGCCACCTGGCCGGCAATCGCTAGCACAGATACGCAGTATTTT. The J gene is TRBJ2-3, the V gene TRBV27; D is unresolved. The CDR3 spans 15 residues. Trimming left V 10 bases short and J 0 bases short, with 17 bases between. Germline CDR1 and CDR2: MNHEY and SMNVEV (reference sequence).

The chain combines TRBV10-3 with TRBJ2-1, with TRBD2 matching 8 bases. The V gene's germline CDR1 is ENHRY and CDR2 SYGVKD. V lost 8 bases to trimming and J lost 6 bases; unmatched junction nucleotides: 9. This CDR3 is 14 amino acids long. CDR3 sequence (DNA): TGTGCCATCCAGAAGGCGGGAGGTTTCAATGAGCAGTTCTTC. Translation: CAIQKAGGFNEQFF.

V is TRBV6-1 and J is TRBJ2-5; 12 bases fit TRBD2. The CDR3 sequence is 15 residues long. The germline V gene has CDR1 MNHNS and CDR2 SASEGT. After removal of 6 bases from V and 4 bases from J, the junction contained 6 bases not matched to a gene. The CDR3 DNA reads as TGTGCCAGCAGGCGGACTAGCGGGGTAGGAGAGACCCAGTACTTC. This sequence encodes CASRRTSGVGETQYF.

As regards this clone: The CDR3 carries no conserved terminal phenylalanine or tryptophan, so it likely arises from a read error. The DNA is left out, because the CDR3 cannot be placed on it with certainty; the CDR3 is given as TCRdb lists it. V gene TRBV6-1 combines with J gene TRBJ1-2; the table gives TRBD1 as D, unverified against the DNA. A total of 13 residues make up the CDR3, ends included. Germline loops: CDR1 MNHNS, CDR2 SASEGT. CDR3 sequence reads: CASSDETRLRDKV.